The rows below give T cell receptor beta chains drawn from one sample of a study of T cell responses to AZD1222 COVID-19 vaccine. Method: immunoSEQ multiplex PCR; TCRdb's copy keeps in-frame clones and lacks some. The table records under 100,000 clones, roughly 87% of them present only once. The sample here was peripheral blood, taken 28 days after the second AZD1222 dose. The receptors stem from an adult who received the AZD1222 COVID-19 vaccine. The CDR3 runs from the conserved cysteine through the conserved F or W. The order of the fields is J gene, clone size, D gene, V gene, CDR3 protein, CDR3 DNA. The D gene is left open where the match is weak. Clone size is stated in some rows and not others, as once, few, many or a class when expanded.

TRBJ2-3,NA,NA,TRBV6-5,CASSGIRNTQYF,TGTGCCAGCAGCGGAATCCGCAATACGCAGTATTTT
TRBJ1-5,NA,NA,TRBV12-3/TRBV12-4,CASSLGLTQPQHF,TGTGCCAGCAGTTTAGGGTTAACTCAGCCCCAGCATTTT
TRBJ2-3,once,TRBD2,TRBV5-1,CASSLGLRGNTDTQYF,TGCGCCAGCAGCTTGGGGCTGCGGGGGAACACAGATACGCAGTATTTT
TRBJ2-7,NA,NA,TRBV27,CASSLRQNLAYEQYF,TGTGCCAGCAGTTTAAGGCAGAACCTAGCCTACGAGCAGTACTTC
TRBJ1-3,NA,TRBD1,TRBV19,CASIGGISGNTIYF,TGTGCCAGTATAGGGGGCATCTCTGGAAACACCATATATTTT
TRBJ1-6,once,TRBD1,TRBV5-6,CASSRQGSNSPLYF,TGTGCCAGCAGCCGACAGGGCTCCAATTCACCCCTCTACTTT
TRBJ2-2,NA,NA,TRBV11-2,CASSLDSDVISAGELFF,TGTGCCAGCAGCTTAGATAGTGACGTGATTTCGGCCGGGGAGCTGTTTTTT
TRBJ2-1,NA,NA,TRBV10-1,CASSEGAPEQFF,TGCGCCAGCAGTGAAGGGGCGCCTGAGCAGTTCTTC
TRBJ2-3,NA,NA,TRBV5-1,CASSLAEGGTDTQYF,TGCGCCAGCAGCTTGGCGGAGGGCGGCACAGATACGCAGTATTTT
TRBJ1-6,NA,NA,TRBV19,CASSIVAPYNSPLHF,TGTGCCAGTAGTATAGTGGCACCCTATAATTCACCCCTCCACTTT
TRBJ1-1,NA,TRBD1,TRBV28,CASSLQTGVNTEAFF,TGTGCCAGCAGTTTACAGACAGGGGTGAACACTGAAGCTTTCTTT
TRBJ2-7,NA,NA,TRBV7-2,CASSLVGSGSTYEQYF,TGTGCCAGCAGCTTAGTTGGGTCAGGGTCGACCTACGAGCAGTACTTC
TRBJ2-5,NA,TRBD2,TRBV28,CASSFFLGTSGVIVQETQYF,TGTGCCAGCAGTTTCTTTCTAGGGACTAGCGGGGTCATAGTACAAGAGACCCAGTACTTC
TRBJ1-5,NA,NA,TRBV11-2,CASSLGQDDQPQHF,TGTGCCAGCAGCTTAGGGCAGGACGATCAGCCCCAGCATTTT
TRBJ1-1,few,TRBD1,TRBV30,CAWTGGDTEAFF,TGTGCCTGGACAGGGGGGGACACTGAAGCTTTCTTT
TRBJ1-3,NA,TRBD1,TRBV6-5,CASSLQGASGNTIYF,TGTGCCAGCAGCTTACAGGGGGCGTCTGGAAACACCATATATTTT
TRBJ2-1,NA,TRBD1,TRBV19,CASSIQQGAKYNEQFF,TGTGCCAGTAGTATCCAACAGGGGGCTAAGTACAATGAGCAGTTCTTC
TRBJ2-7,NA,TRBD2,TRBV30,CACDLPGLGGSYEQYF,TGTGCCTGCGACCTTCCGGGACTAGGGGGCTCCTACGAGCAGTACTTC
TRBJ1-2,NA,NA,TRBV29-1,CSVAGYTF,TGCAGCGTTGCCGGCTACACCTTC
TRBJ1-1,NA,NA,TRBV7-9,CASSLDRAAEAFF,TGTGCCAGCAGCTTAGACAGGGCCGCTGAAGCTTTCTTT
TRBJ2-3,once,NA,TRBV7-9,CASSSGGFGDTQYF,TGTGCCAGCAGCTCGGGGGGCTTTGGAGATACGCAGTATTTT
TRBJ1-2,NA,NA,TRBV5-4,CASSLQDSYGYTF,TGTGCCAGCAGCTTGCAGGACTCCTATGGCTACACCTTC
TRBJ2-7,NA,NA,TRBV4-2,CASSYKELESYEQYF,TGTGCCAGCAGCTATAAAGAGCTAGAGAGCTACGAGCAGTACTTC
TRBJ1-3,NA,TRBD1,TRBV30,CAWSGGQGLGNTIYF,TGTGCCTGGAGCGGGGGACAGGGTCTCGGAAACACCATATATTTT
TRBJ2-2,NA,TRBD2,TRBV5-6,CASSLSQGAGYTGELFF,TGTGCCAGCAGCCTATCCCAGGGAGCGGGGTACACCGGGGAGCTGTTTTTT
TRBJ1-5,NA,NA,TRBV30,CAWRMGKVGDGQPQHF,TGTGCCTGGAGGATGGGTAAGGTTGGGGATGGCCAGCCCCAGCATTTT
TRBJ2-3,once,NA,TRBV18,CASSTGSDTQYF,TGTGCCAGCTCAACAGGTTCAGATACGCAGTATTTT
TRBJ1-5,NA,NA,TRBV4-3,CASSQESGLWPQHF,TGCGCCAGCAGCCAAGAATCGGGCTTGTGGCCCCAGCATTTT
TRBJ1-4,NA,NA,TRBV27,CASRTGTPGEKLFF,TGTGCCAGCAGAACCGGGACCCCGGGTGAAAAACTGTTTTTT
TRBJ2-3,NA,TRBD2,TRBV9,CASSETSGVSTDTQYF,TGTGCCAGCAGCGAGACTAGCGGGGTGAGCACAGATACGCAGTATTTT
TRBJ2-6,once,NA,TRBV29-1,CSVVIRGSGANVLTF,TGCAGCGTTGTGATCCGGGGCTCTGGGGCCAACGTCCTGACTTTC
TRBJ1-1,NA,NA,TRBV25-1,CASRGGGWTEAFF,TGTGCCAGCAGGGGAGGGGGATGGACTGAAGCTTTCTTT
TRBJ1-1,NA,NA,TRBV12-3/TRBV12-4,CASSLLSTEAFF,TGTGCCAGCAGTTTACTTTCTACTGAAGCTTTCTTT
TRBJ1-3,NA,TRBD1,TRBV18,CASSPLTGPGNTIYF,TGTGCCAGCTCACCACTGACAGGGCCTGGAAACACCATATATTTT
TRBJ1-5,NA,NA,TRBV27,CASSPPNHRDCNQPQHF,TGTGCCAGCAGTCCCCCCAATCACAGGGATTGCAATCAGCCCCAGCATTTT
TRBJ1-2,NA,NA,TRBV27,CASSLNQATNYGYTF,TGTGCCAGCAGTTTAAACCAGGCAACTAACTATGGCTACACCTTC
TRBJ1-1,NA,TRBD1,TRBV7-9,CASSLTGGGTEAFF,TGTGCCAGCAGCTTGACAGGGGGCGGCACTGAAGCTTTCTTT
TRBJ2-5,NA,NA,TRBV5-4,CASSLRSYGGGKETQYF,TGTGCCAGCAGCTTGAGGTCTTACGGGGGTGGTAAGGAGACCCAGTACTTC
TRBJ2-2,NA,NA,TRBV11-3,CASSWDSNTGELFF,TGTGCCAGCAGTTGGGACTCTAACACCGGGGAGCTGTTTTTT
TRBJ2-5,NA,NA,TRBV3-1/TRBV3-2,CASSLTLRGGDGETQYF,TGTGCCAGCAGCCTGACATTGCGCGGTGGTGACGGAGAGACCCAGTACTTC
TRBJ2-7,few,NA,TRBV28,CASSARSRNTYEQYF,TGTGCCAGCAGTGCAAGATCCCGAAATACCTACGAGCAGTACTTC
TRBJ2-3,NA,NA,TRBV2,CASSEQGYTDTQYF,TGTGCCAGCAGTGAGCAGGGATACACAGATACGCAGTATTTT
TRBJ2-3,NA,NA,TRBV5-1,CASSLLGGQSTDTQYF,TGCGCCAGCAGCTTGTTAGGGGGACAAAGCACAGATACGCAGTATTTT
TRBJ1-5,NA,NA,TRBV9,CASQYGSNSNQPQHF,TGTGCCAGCCAATACGGCAGTAATAGCAATCAGCCCCAGCATTTT
TRBJ2-6,NA,NA,TRBV2,CASSGLSGANVLTF,TGTGCCAGCAGTGGCCTATCTGGGGCCAACGTCCTGACTTTC
TRBJ1-1,NA,NA,TRBV10-3,CAIRGVWQGETEAFF,TGTGCCATCAGGGGCGTTTGGCAGGGCGAGACTGAAGCTTTCTTT